Included here is one T cell receptor beta chain sequence, with context. What it recognizes is unknown. Busulfan-fludarabine conditioning, marrow transplant, and cyclophosphamide on days +3 and +4 were administered. The data belong to a study of T cells after posttransplantation cyclophosphamide. Sequencing used immunoSEQ multiplex PCR; TCRdb keeps in-frame clones, though not all of them. The repertoire holds tens of thousands of clones, with about 90% as singletons. V gave up 5 bases and J gave up 2 bases; unmatched junction bases: 9. The germline V gene encodes CDR1 KGHSH and CDR2 LQKENI. The CDR3 contains 17 residues. Findings of the study overall: Recipient CMV seropositivity and CMV reactivation strongly tracked TRB clonality. Later blood repertoires were often dominated by clones from the donor CD8+ memory compartment. Skin or GI-infiltrating T cells shared few TRB sequences with blood.

The chain is built from TRBV18 and TRBJ2-3; 11 bases agree with TRBD2. The sequenced sample was PBMCs, obtained 55 to 70 days after allogeneic stem cell transplant with posttransplant cyclophosphamide. The TCR comes from a male patient in his sixties or seventies who received an allogeneic stem cell transplant from a related donor and was CMV-positive. Some T cells may have originated in the graft donor. The CDR3, as DNA: TGTGCCAGCTCAAGTACCGGGACTAGCGGTTACACAGATACGCAGTATTTT. It is translated as CASSSTGTSGYTDTQYF.